The entry below describes one TCR beta chain. Antigen specificity is unknown. Primers: 60 Vbeta forward and 13 Jbeta reverse. In the study's own analysis: It was a later analysis that counted about 80 million unique TCR beta chains, of which approximately 11 million were shared. TCRdb's copy holds only in-frame clones and misses some; the assay was immunoSEQ multiplex PCR. V, J and clone size reflect that table, while D and trimming were determined from the DNA. The sample includes about 130,000 clones, 70% to 80% seen only once; the top ten take 3.6%. The data are from a study of cytomegalovirus exposure and HLA in healthy donors. Points from the study as a whole: In presence/absence analyses, roughly uniform sequencing depth across donors was assumed.

CDR3 length equals 17 residues. Germline-derived CDR1 and CDR2 are SGHTA and FQGNSA. With 5 bases clipped from V and 4 bases from J, the junction kept 14 bases outside the gene matches. The TCR comes from a man aged 35 to 55 in good health and CMV-seronegative. This chain connects TRBV7-2 to TRBJ2-5, with 9 bases that match TRBD1. Sequencing input: PBMCs. The CDR3, as DNA: TGTGCCAGCAGCCGCGGGACGGAGAGACAGGGGGGAGAGACCCAGTACTTC. Translated: CASSRGTERQGGETQYF.